Presented here are 8 T cell receptor beta chains from one specimen sequenced in a study of shared clonotypes between healthy human individuals. Using immunoSEQ multiplex PCR, the repertoire was profiled, and TCRdb retains in-frame clones only, with some absent. The table shows 520,000 or so clones, with less than 85% occurring only once. The specimen was PBMCs. These receptors all stem from a middle-aged woman in good health. Some clones in this sample may be carry-over from other donors' samples.

This clone has at least ten counts. This sequence joins TRBV19 and TRBJ1-2, with 7 bases aligning to TRBD1. CDR1 and CDR2 (germline): LNHDA, SQIVND (reference sequence). The length of the CDR3 is 14 residues. The junction had 9 bases not matched to a gene; V was cut back by 7 bases and J by 4 bases. CDR3 nucleotides: TGTGCCAGTACTGCGACAGGGTCGGGCTATGGCTACACCTTC. It translates to CASTATGSGYGYTF.

The chain links TRBV11-3 to TRBJ2-1, with 9 bases fitting TRBD1. The V and J ends lost 1 base and 3 bases, in that order; junction bases with no gene match: 1. Germline values: CDR1 SGHNT, CDR2 YENEEA. The CDR3 consists of 15 residues. CDR3 sequence reads: CASSLGTGVYNEQFF. The CDR3 nucleotides read TGTGCCAGCAGCTTAGGGACAGGGGTCTACAATGAGCAGTTCTTC.

Note on this clone: A far larger clone is a single base away, which makes a read error likely. This specimen includes other DNA sequences encoding the same CDR3. The J gene is TRBJ2-1, the V gene TRBV27; D possibly uses TRBD1 or TRBD2 (5 bases each). Trimming pared 7 bases from V and 0 bases from J, leaving 10 bases between. This CDR3 is built from 14 residues. Germline-derived CDR1 and CDR2 are MNHEY and SMNVEV (reference sequence). CDR3 sequence: CASKRGRSYNEQFF. The CDR3, as DNA: TGTGCCAGCAAGAGGGGTCGCTCCTACAATGAGCAGTTCTTC.

The V and J genes are TRBV2 and TRBJ2-1; a possible D gene is TRBD1 (5 bases). There are 14 residues in the CDR3. The germline gives CDR1 SNHLY, CDR2 FYNNEI. The V gene lost 3 bases and the J gene lost 5 bases, with 11 bases spanning the gap. The CDR3 DNA reads as TGTGCCAGCAGTGAGTACAGGTCCAACAATGAGCAGTTCTTC. Protein: CASSEYRSNNEQFF.

There are a few counts of this clone. The chain carries TRBV19 and TRBJ1-1; tentatively, D is TRBD1 (5 bases). Trimming pared 3 bases from V and 5 bases from J, leaving 13 bases between. The CDR3 is 14 amino acids. CDR1 and CDR2 from the germline V gene are LNHDA and SQIVND (reference sequence). CDR3 bases: TGTGCCAGTAGTATTGGGGGGGGAGGGACTGAAGCTTTCTTT. Amino acids: CASSIGGGGTEAFF. The full variable domain, its missing parts supplied by reference TRBV19 and TRBJ1-1, is DGGITQSPKYLFRKEGQNVTLSCEQNLNHDAMYWYRQDPGQGLRLIYYSQIVNDFQKGDIAEGYSVSREKKESFPLTVTSAQKNPTAFYLCASSIGGGGTEAFFGQGTRLTVV.

The chain links TRBV15 to TRBJ1-2; 8 bases agree with TRBD1. Germline CDR1 is LNHNV and CDR2 is YYDKDF (reference sequence). CDR3 length equals 17 residues. The V gene end was trimmed by 0 bases and the J gene end by 1 base; junction bases not matched to a gene: 7. This CDR3 reads CATSRELLQGVNYGYTF. CDR3 sequence (DNA): TGTGCCACCAGCAGAGAACTTTTACAGGGGGTTAACTATGGCTACACCTTC.

V gene TRBV5-1 combines with J gene TRBJ2-1; 11 nucleotides align to TRBD2. The CDR3 is 17 amino acids. V trimming: 0 bases; J trimming: 2 bases; junction bases outside the gene matches: 4. In germline, CDR1 is SGHRS, CDR2 YFSETQ. CDR3 region: CASSLEGTSGAYNEQFF. The CDR3 DNA reads as TGCGCCAGCAGCTTGGAGGGGACTAGCGGCGCCTACAATGAGCAGTTCTTC. Using reference TRBV5-1 and TRBJ2-1 for the parts outside the CDR3, the full variable domain is KAGVTQTPRYLIKTRGQQVTLSCSPISGHRSVSWYQQTPGQGLQFLFEYFSETQRNKGNFPGRFSGRQFSNSRSEMNVSTLELGDSALYLCASSLEGTSGAYNEQFFGPGTRLTVL.

The V call is TRBV28, the J call TRBJ1-2; the D gene is possibly TRBD1 (5 bases). V shed 6 bases and J shed 3 bases, with 14 bases lying between them. This CDR3 is 14 amino acids long. Germline CDR1 MDHEN, CDR2 SYDVKM. Here the CDR3 reads CASRRTDIYYGYTF. CDR3 DNA sequence: TGTGCCAGCAGAAGGACGGACATTTACTATGGCTACACCTTC.